This T cell receptor (beta chain) was captured by sequencing in a study of Ad26.COV2.S vaccination and SARS-CoV-2 variants. As for the study in general: Each vaccinee took Ad26.COV2.S intramuscularly, once or twice 56 days apart.

Using immunoSEQ multiplex PCR, the repertoire was profiled, and TCRdb retains in-frame clones only, with some absent. The table includes around 370,000 clones, 70% to 90% detected once. The sample's treatment: roughly 20 received Ad26.COV2.S at low or high dose, single or two shots; about 5 received placebo; per-sample allocation not given. Specimens were obtained on day 63 following the first vaccine or placebo injection. V lost 0 bases and J 3 bases, leaving 6 bases between the germline ends. CDR3 length: 13 residues. CDR1 and CDR2 from the germline V gene are SGHNT and YYREEE (reference sequence).

J is TRBJ1-1 and V is TRBV5-4; D remains ambiguous. Sequenced here: peripheral blood, sampled in a trial of Ad26.COV2.S vaccine versus placebo. The sequence was collected from a person between 18 and 65 years old who received the Ad26.COV2.S COVID-19 vaccine or a placebo. This chain's CDR3 is CASSLEQHTEAFF. CDR3 bases: TGTGCCAGCAGCTTGGAACAGCACACTGAAGCTTTCTTT. Drawing the rest from reference TRBV5-4 and TRBJ1-1, the complete variable domain is ETGVTQSPTHLIKTRGQQVTLRCSSQSGHNTVSWYQQALGQGPQFIFQYYREEENGRGNFPPRFSGLQFPNYSSELNVNALELDDSALYLCASSLEQHTEAFFGQGTRLTVV.